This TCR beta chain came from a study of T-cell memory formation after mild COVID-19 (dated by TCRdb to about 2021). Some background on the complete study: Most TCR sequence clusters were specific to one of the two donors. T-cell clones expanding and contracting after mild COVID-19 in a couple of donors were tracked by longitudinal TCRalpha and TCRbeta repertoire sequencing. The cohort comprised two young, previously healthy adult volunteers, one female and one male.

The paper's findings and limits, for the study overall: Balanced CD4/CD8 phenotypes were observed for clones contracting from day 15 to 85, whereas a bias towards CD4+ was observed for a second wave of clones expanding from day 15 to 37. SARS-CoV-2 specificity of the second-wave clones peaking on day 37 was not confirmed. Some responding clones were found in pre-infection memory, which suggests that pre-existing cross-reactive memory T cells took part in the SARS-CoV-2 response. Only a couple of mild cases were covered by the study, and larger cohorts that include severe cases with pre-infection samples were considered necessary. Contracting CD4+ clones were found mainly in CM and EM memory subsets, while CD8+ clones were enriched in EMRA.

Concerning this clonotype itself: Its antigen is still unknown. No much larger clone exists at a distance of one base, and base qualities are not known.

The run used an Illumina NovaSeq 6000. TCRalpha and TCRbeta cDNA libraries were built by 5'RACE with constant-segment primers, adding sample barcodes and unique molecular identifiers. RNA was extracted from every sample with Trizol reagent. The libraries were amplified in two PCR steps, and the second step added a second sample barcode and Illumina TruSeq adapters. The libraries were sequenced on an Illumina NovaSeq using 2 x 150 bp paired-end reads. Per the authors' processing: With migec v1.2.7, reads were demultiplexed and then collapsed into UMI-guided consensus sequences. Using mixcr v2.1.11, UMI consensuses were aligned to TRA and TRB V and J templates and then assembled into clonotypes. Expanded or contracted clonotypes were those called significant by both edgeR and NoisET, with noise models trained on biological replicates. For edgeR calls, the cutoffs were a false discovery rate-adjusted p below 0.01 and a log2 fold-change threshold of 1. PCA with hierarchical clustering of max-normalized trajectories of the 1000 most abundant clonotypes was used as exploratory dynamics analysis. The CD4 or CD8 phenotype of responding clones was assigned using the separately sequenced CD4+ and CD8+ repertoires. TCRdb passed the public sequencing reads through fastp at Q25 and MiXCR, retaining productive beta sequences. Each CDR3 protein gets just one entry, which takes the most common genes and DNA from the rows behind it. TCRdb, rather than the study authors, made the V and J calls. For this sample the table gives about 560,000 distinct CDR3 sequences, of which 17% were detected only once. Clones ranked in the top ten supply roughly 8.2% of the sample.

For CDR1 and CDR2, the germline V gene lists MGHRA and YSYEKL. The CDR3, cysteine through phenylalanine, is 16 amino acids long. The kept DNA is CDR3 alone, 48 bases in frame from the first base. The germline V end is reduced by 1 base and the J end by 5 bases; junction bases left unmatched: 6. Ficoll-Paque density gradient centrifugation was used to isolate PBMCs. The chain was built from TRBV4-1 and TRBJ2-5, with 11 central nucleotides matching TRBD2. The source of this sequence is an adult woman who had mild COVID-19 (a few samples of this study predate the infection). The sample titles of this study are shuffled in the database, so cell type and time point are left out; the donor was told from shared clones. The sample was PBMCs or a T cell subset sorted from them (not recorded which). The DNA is TGCGCCAGCAGCCAAGGGACTAGCGGGTTTTGGGAGACCCAGTACTTC. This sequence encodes CASSQGTSGFWETQYF.